The 4 T cell receptor beta chains in this list originate from one sample, sequenced in a study of cytomegalovirus exposure and HLA in healthy donors. The PCR ran on 60 Vbeta and 13 Jbeta primers. The data were produced by immunoSEQ multiplex PCR, yet TCRdb's version contains in-frame clones alone and is incomplete. Of under 200,000 clones in the sample, roughly 80% were seen once. Sequencing was performed on PBMCs. These receptor sequences come from a woman aged 50 to 60 in good health and CMV-seropositive.

The chain carries TRBV4-2 and TRBJ2-1; D is unresolved. Per the germline V gene, CDR1 is LGHNA and CDR2 is YNFKEQ. Deletions cut 0 bases from V and 5 bases from J, with 8 bases between. CDR3 length: 14 residues. The CDR3 coding sequence is TGTGCCAGCAGCCAAGATTTCCAGAACAATGAGCAGTTCTTC. The encoded protein is CASSQDFQNNEQFF.

V gene TRBV28 combines with J gene TRBJ1-6; possible D gene TRBD1, 6 bases. V dropped 5 bases and J dropped 7 bases, with 21 bases sitting between them. The CDR3 extends over 17 amino acids. Germline V gives CDR1 MDHEN, CDR2 SYDVKM. CDR3 sequence: CASSLGRGSFGNSPLHF. The DNA for the CDR3 is TGTGCCAGCAGTCTCGGAAGGGGGTCGTTCGGGAATTCACCCCTCCACTTT.

This clone was observed a handful of times. The chain joins TRBV4-1 to TRBJ2-7; D is ambiguous. The germline V and J ends were trimmed by 0 bases and 0 bases, with 6 bases remaining between them. Germline V gives CDR1 MGHRA, CDR2 YSYEKL. CDR3 length: 14 residues. The DNA of the CDR3 is TGCGCCAGCAGCCAAGAGGAGAACTCCTACGAGCAGTACTTC. It codes for CASSQEENSYEQYF.

The V gene is TRBV5-5, the J gene TRBJ1-6; D perhaps matches TRBD1 (6 bases). The germline V and J ends were trimmed by 4 bases and 6 bases, with 17 bases remaining between them. Germline CDR1 reads SGHKS; CDR2 reads YYEKEE (reference sequence). This CDR3 is built from 16 residues. CDR3 amino acids: CASSPFTGTRNSPLHF. The CDR3 DNA reads TGTGCCAGCAGCCCCTTTACAGGGACGCGTAATTCACCCCTCCACTTT.